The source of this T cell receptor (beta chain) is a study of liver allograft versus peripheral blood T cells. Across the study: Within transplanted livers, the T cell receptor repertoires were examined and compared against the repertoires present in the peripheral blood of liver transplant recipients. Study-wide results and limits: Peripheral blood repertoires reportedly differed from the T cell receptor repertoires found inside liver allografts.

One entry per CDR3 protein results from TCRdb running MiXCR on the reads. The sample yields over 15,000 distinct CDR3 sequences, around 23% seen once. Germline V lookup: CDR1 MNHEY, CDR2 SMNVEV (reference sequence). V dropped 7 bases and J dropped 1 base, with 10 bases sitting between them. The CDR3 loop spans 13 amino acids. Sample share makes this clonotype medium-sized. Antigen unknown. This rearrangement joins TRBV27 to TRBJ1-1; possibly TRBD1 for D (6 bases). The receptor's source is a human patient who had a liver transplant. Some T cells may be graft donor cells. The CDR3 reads CASKARGNTEAFF. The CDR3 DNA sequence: TGTGCCAGCAAGGCCAGGGGGAACACTGAAGCTTTCTTT.